This T cell receptor (beta chain) came from a study of cytotoxic CD8 clonotypes in ibrutinib-treated CLL. Germline CDR1 SGDLS, CDR2 YYNGEE. The trim removed 4 bases at V and 1 base at J, leaving 10 bases unmatched. This CDR3 has 16 residues. Data came from immunoSEQ multiplex PCR; TCRdb stores just in-frame clones and leaves some out. The table shows more than 200,000 clones, with around three quarters occurring only once. With respect to this clone: Antigen specificity is unknown.

Study results and caveats: Clonality measured at baseline exceeded age-matched healthy donors, tracking circulating CD8+ T-cell counts.

The specimen comprised PBMCs, sampled after 24 months of ibrutinib treatment. The TCR comes from a human donor with chronic lymphocytic leukemia. This chain uses TRBV9 with TRBJ2-7, with 8 bases lining up with TRBD2. The CDR3 nucleotides read TGTGCCAGCAGCCCCCCCCCAGCGGGAGTTTCCTACGAGCAGTACTTC. This sequence encodes CASSPPPAGVSYEQYF.